These 5 T cell receptor beta chains originate from one sample sequenced in a study of cytomegalovirus exposure and HLA in healthy donors. PCR employed 60 Vbeta and 13 Jbeta primers. Libraries were prepared by immunoSEQ multiplex PCR; TCRdb keeps only in-frame clonotypes and omits some of them. The repertoire consists of about 160,000 clones, with around 79% occurring once and the leading ten covering about 3.5%. The sequencing input was PBMCs. The receptors stem from a human donor in good health.

V gene TRBV10-3 combines with J gene TRBJ1-2; 10 nucleotides match TRBD1. CDR1 is ENHRY and CDR2 is SYGVKD in the germline V gene. This CDR3 has 14 amino acids. V lost 5 bases, J lost 4 bases, and 4 bases stayed unmatched. The chain's CDR3 is CAISKGQGSYGYTF. CDR3 coding DNA: TGTGCCATCAGTAAGGGACAGGGGAGCTATGGCTACACCTTC.

V and J are TRBV7-2 and TRBJ2-7; TRBD1 matches 9 bases. The CDR3 spans 15 residues. With V trimmed by 2 bases and J by 3 bases, 5 bases remained unmatched. Germline CDR1 and CDR2: SGHTA and FQGNSA. The CDR3 DNA is TGTGCCAGCAGCTTATCATCGGACAGGGGCTACGAGCAGTACTTC. Translation gives CASSLSSDRGYEQYF.

The chain recombines TRBV7-2 with TRBJ1-1; TRBD1 agrees at 8 bases. Germline values: CDR1 SGHTA, CDR2 FQGNSA. The CDR3 spans 14 residues. V trimming: 5 bases; J trimming: 11 bases; junction bases outside the gene matches: 13. The CDR3 sequence is CASSQKGETGAAFF. CDR3 nucleotides: TGTGCCAGCAGCCAAAAAGGGGAGACAGGGGCGGCTTTCTTT.

The chain couples TRBV5-6 to TRBJ2-2; 8 bases align to TRBD2. The CDR3 is 19 amino acids. CDR1 and CDR2 (germline): SGHDT, YYEEEE. The trim removed 1 base at V and 4 bases at J, leaving 15 bases unmatched. CDR3 DNA sequence: TGTGCCAGCAGCTTGTGGCGGGGGGCCGGACAGATCCTCACCGGGGAGCTGTTTTTT. It encodes CASSLWRGAGQILTGELFF. Complete variable domain (other parts from reference TRBV5-6 and TRBJ2-2): DAGVTQSPTHLIKTRGQQVTLRCSPKSGHDTVSWYQQALGQGPQFIFQYYEEEERQRGNFPDRFSGHQFPNYSSELNVNALLLGDSALYLCASSLWRGAGQILTGELFFGEGSRLTVL.

The chain uses TRBV29-1 and TRBJ2-7, with 8 bases identical to TRBD1. This CDR3 is 14 amino acids long. V shed 1 base and J 3 bases; nucleotides not matched to a gene: 5. The germline V gene encodes CDR1 SQVTM and CDR2 ANQGSEA. CDR3 sequence: CSVEGGTGIYEQYF. The CDR3 DNA follows: TGCAGCGTTGAAGGAGGGACAGGAATCTACGAGCAGTACTTC.